The present T cell receptor beta chain was sequenced within a study of blood T cell repertoires in COVID-19. Study as a whole: Both acute and convalescent COVID-19 samples were obtained from the United States, Italy and Spain. PBMCs, B-cell-depleted T cells, or T cells provided the cDNA or gDNA that made up the material.

V was clipped by 2 bases and J by 3 bases, with 8 bases between them. Germline V gene data show CDR1 as MNHEY and CDR2 as SMNVEV (reference sequence). The CDR3 loop spans 15 amino acids. In the study's own analysis: By means of reference gene primer amplification, nucleated cell counts were estimated. The assay was immunoSEQ multiplex PCR, and TCRdb's table has in-frame clones only and misses some. V and J calls and clone size are those listed in that table; D and trimming were worked out from the DNA. Of about 100,000 clones listed, 80% are singletons. The chain uses TRBV27 and TRBJ2-6; D unclear. This clonotype was obtained from a woman in her seventies with acute or convalescent COVID-19. Sequencing was carried out using peripheral blood. The CDR3 region is CASSLDWLGANVLTF. The CDR3 DNA sequence: TGTGCCAGCAGTTTAGACTGGCTTGGGGCCAACGTCCTGACTTTC.